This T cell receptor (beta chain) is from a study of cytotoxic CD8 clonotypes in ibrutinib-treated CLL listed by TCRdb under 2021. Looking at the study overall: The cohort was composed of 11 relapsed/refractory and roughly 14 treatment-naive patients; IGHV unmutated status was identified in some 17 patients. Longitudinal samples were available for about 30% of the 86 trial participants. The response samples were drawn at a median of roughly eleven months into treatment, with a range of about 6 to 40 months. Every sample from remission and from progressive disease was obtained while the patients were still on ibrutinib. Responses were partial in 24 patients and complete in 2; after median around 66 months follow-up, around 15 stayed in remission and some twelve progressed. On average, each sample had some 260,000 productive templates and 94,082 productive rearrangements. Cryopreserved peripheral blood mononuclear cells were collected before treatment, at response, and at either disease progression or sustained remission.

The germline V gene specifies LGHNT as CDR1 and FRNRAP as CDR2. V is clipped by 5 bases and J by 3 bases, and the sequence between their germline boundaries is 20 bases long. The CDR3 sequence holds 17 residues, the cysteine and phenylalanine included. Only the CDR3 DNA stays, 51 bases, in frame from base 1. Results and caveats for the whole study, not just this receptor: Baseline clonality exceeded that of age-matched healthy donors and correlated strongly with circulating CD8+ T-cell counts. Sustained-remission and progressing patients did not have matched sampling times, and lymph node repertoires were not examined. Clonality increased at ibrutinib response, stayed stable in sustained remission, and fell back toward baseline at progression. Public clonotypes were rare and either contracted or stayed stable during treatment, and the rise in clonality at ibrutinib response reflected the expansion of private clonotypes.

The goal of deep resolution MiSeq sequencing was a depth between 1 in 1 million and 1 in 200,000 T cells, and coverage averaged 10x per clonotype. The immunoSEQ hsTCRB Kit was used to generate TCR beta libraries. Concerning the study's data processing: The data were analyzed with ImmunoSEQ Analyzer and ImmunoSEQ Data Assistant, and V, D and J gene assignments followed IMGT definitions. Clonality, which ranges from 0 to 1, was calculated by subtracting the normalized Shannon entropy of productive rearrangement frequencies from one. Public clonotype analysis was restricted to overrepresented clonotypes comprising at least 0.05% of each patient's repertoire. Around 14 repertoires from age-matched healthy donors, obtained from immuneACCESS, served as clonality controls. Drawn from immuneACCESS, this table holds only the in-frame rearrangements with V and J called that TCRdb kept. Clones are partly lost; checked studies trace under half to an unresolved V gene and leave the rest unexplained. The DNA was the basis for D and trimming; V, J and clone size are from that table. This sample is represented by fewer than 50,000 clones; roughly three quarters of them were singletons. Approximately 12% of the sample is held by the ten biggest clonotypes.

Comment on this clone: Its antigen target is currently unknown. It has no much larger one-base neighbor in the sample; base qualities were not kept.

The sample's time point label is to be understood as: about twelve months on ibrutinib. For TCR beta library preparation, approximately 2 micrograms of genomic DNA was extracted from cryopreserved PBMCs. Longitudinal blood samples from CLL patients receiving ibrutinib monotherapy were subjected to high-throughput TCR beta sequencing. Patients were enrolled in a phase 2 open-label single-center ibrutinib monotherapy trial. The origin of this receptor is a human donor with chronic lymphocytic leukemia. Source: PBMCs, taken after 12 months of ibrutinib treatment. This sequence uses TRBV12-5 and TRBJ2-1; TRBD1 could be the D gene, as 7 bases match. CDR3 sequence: CASGGQVPGVGYNEQFF. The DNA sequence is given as TGTGCTAGTGGTGGACAGGTACCGGGAGTTGGCTACAATGAGCAGTTCTTC.